These 25 T cell receptor beta chains came from one sample sequenced in a study of blood T cell repertoires in COVID-19. Sequenced by immunoSEQ multiplex PCR; TCRdb stores in-frame clones only, minus some. The sample has tens of thousands of clones, 65% to 90% seen once; the top ten hold roughly a sixth. Sequencing was performed on peripheral blood. These receptors came from a woman older than 75 with acute or convalescent COVID-19.

This sequence joins TRBV6-2 or TRBV6-3 and TRBJ2-1; 10 bases are a match to TRBD1. The V segment lost 6 bases and the J segment 7 bases; nucleotides outside the gene matches: 9. Germline V gene lookup returns CDR1 MNHEY and CDR2 SVGEGT. CDR3 length equals 15 residues. The CDR3 spells CASSPWTGGINEQFF. For the CDR3, the DNA is TGTGCCAGCAGCCCCTGGACAGGGGGTATTAATGAGCAGTTCTTC.

The chain couples TRBV6-5 to TRBJ2-2; TRBD1 might be the D (6 bases). Per the germline V gene, CDR1 is MNHEY and CDR2 is SVGAGI. Trimming took 5 bases from V and 2 from J, leaving 12 bases between them. The CDR3 has 15 amino acids. CDR3 nucleotides: TGTGCCAGCAGTCGACAGGTTCCAAACACCGGGGAGCTGTTTTTT. This sequence encodes CASSRQVPNTGELFF.

V and J are TRBV5-6 and TRBJ1-1; 8 bases match TRBD1. The CDR3 covers 14 residues. Unmatched junction bases numbered 7, after V lost 5 bases and J lost 4 bases. Germline V lookup: CDR1 SGHDT, CDR2 YYEEEE. DNA of the CDR3: TGTGCCAGCAGGCCAGGACAGGGAGTCACTGAAGCTTTCTTT. Its translation is CASRPGQGVTEAFF.

This clone showed up just a few times. The chain joins TRBV3-1 (or the pseudogene TRBV3-2) to TRBJ1-6, with 9 nucleotides matching TRBD1. This CDR3 is 15 amino acids long. The germline gives CDR1 LGHDT, CDR2 YNNKEL (reference sequence). After removal of 2 bases from V and 11 bases from J, the junction contained 7 bases not matched to a gene. CDR3 sequence (DNA): TGTGCCAGCAGCCAAACCCGGGACAGGGTCCCACCCCTCCACTTT. Amino acid sequence: CASSQTRDRVPPLHF.

The V and J genes are TRBV5-6 and TRBJ2-7, with D possibly being TRBD2 (5 bases). From germline, CDR1 is SGHDT and CDR2 YYEEEE. The CDR3 consists of 15 residues. Trimming removed 4 bases from V and 3 bases from J, with 17 bases in between. The CDR3 sequence: CASSLFGERLYEQYF. CDR3 bases: TGTGCCAGCAGCCTCTTTGGGGAGAGACTCTACGAGCAGTACTTC.

The genes are TRBV9 and TRBJ2-3, with TRBD2 matching over 15 bases. V trimming: 4 bases; J trimming: 0 bases; junction bases outside the gene matches: 12. Per the germline V gene, CDR1 is SGDLS and CDR2 is YYNGEE. This CDR3 has 20 amino acids. The CDR3 loop reads CASSPPPGTSGGTSTDTQYF. For the CDR3, the DNA is TGTGCCAGCAGCCCACCTCCCGGGACTAGCGGGGGGACTAGCACAGATACGCAGTATTTT. Combining the CDR3 with reference TRBV9 and TRBJ2-3 gives the whole variable domain DSGVTQTPKHLITATGQRVTLRCSPRSGDLSVYWYQQSLDQGLQFLIQYYNGEERAKGNILERFSAQQFPDLHSELNLSSLELGDSALYFCASSPPPGTSGGTSTDTQYFGPGTRLTVL.

The chain employs TRBV24-1 and TRBJ1-5; D is perhaps TRBD1 (5 bases). The CDR3 runs to 14 residues. The V end lost 5 bases, the J end lost 4 bases, and 11 bases lay between the germline ends. Germline V gene lookup returns CDR1 KGHDR and CDR2 SFDVKD. CDR3 residues: CATSGSRDNQPQHF. CDR3 sequence (DNA): TGTGCCACCAGTGGTTCCAGGGATAATCAGCCCCAGCATTTT.

This chain connects TRBV3-1 (or the pseudogene TRBV3-2) to TRBJ1-2; possibly TRBD1 for D (5 bases). Germline CDR1 LGHDT, CDR2 YNNKEL (reference sequence). CDR3 size: 14 residues. V was shortened by 4 bases and J by 3 bases, with 12 bases between the two germline ends. CDR3 coding DNA: TGTGCCAGCAGCCTCGATAGGGGTGACTATGGCTACACCTTC. Translation: CASSLDRGDYGYTF.

This chain links TRBV18 with TRBJ1-4; D perhaps matches TRBD1 (5 bases). V was clipped by 3 bases and J by 6 bases, with 14 bases between them. The CDR3 sequence is 15 residues long. Looked up from germline, CDR1 is KGHSH and CDR2 is LQKENI. The CDR3 DNA sequence: TGTGCCAGCTCACCGCTTCGGGGGGGATATGAAAAACTGTTTTTT. It yields the protein CASSPLRGGYEKLFF.

V is TRBV11-2 and J is TRBJ1-3; 9 nucleotides match TRBD1. The CDR3 covers 18 residues. Germline V lookup: CDR1 SGHAT, CDR2 FQNNGV. Trimming removed 3 bases from V and 2 bases from J; junction bases left unmatched: 11. In DNA form, the CDR3 reads TGTGCCAGCAGCTTTTATCGGGACAGGGCAATAGCTGGAAACACCATATATTTT. Translating gives CASSFYRDRAIAGNTIYF.

In this sample, this clone turned up once. The chain combines TRBV6-6 with TRBJ1-5; 8 bases agree with TRBD1. The CDR3 covers 16 residues. Germline values: CDR1 MNHNY, CDR2 SVGAGI (reference sequence). The V gene end was trimmed by 5 bases and the J gene end by 4 bases; junction bases not matched to a gene: 10. CDR3 DNA: TGTGCCAGCAGTCCCCGACAGGGGAGGCCTAATCAGCCCCAGCATTTT. It codes for CASSPRQGRPNQPQHF.

This chain uses TRBV5-1 with TRBJ2-5; 8 bases align to TRBD2. The V gene end was trimmed by 4 bases and the J gene end by 6 bases; junction bases not matched to a gene: 11. This CDR3 is 15 amino acids long. Germline CDR1 is SGHRS and CDR2 is YFSETQ. Written as DNA, the CDR3 is TGCGCCAGCAGCCCTGGGACTAGTGTCGGGAAGACCCAGTACTTC. This codes for CASSPGTSVGKTQYF.

The chain joins TRBV4-1 to TRBJ1-6; the match to TRBD1 covers 12 bases. V shed 3 bases, J shed 9 bases, and the junction held 6 bases outside the gene matches. The CDR3 totals 16 residues. From germline, CDR1 is MGHRA and CDR2 YSYEKL. The CDR3 region is CASSQRRDRGLSPLHF. CDR3 nucleotides: TGCGCCAGCAGCCAGCGCCGGGACAGGGGGCTTTCACCCCTCCACTTT.

This rearrangement joins TRBV5-4 to TRBJ2-3; TRBD2 aligns across 12 bases. Germline loops: CDR1 SGHNT, CDR2 YYREEE (reference sequence). J was trimmed by 1 base and V by 6 bases; bases with no gene match: 9. This CDR3 comprises 17 residues. CDR3 DNA: TGTGCCAGCATCGGGACTAGCGGGTCGCAGGGCACAGATACGCAGTATTTT. Amino acid sequence: CASIGTSGSQGTDTQYF.

The rearrangement links TRBV2 to TRBJ1-5, with D possibly matching TRBD1 (5 bases). The CDR3 runs to 13 residues. Germline CDR1 is SNHLY and CDR2 is FYNNEI. Deletions cut 1 base from V and 9 bases from J, with 10 bases between. CDR3 region: CASSEGGGRPQHF. The CDR3 coding sequence is TGTGCCAGCAGTGAAGGGGGGGGACGGCCCCAGCATTTT.

The J gene is TRBJ2-7, the V gene TRBV6-4, with D possibly matching TRBD1 (6 bases). Trimming removed 6 bases from V and 2 bases from J, with 11 bases in between. Per the germline V gene, CDR1 is MRHNA and CDR2 is SNTAGT. The CDR3 loop spans 13 amino acids. The CDR3 loop is CASRAGQTYEQYF. For the CDR3, the DNA is TGTGCCAGCAGGGCTGGACAGACCTACGAGCAGTACTTC.

The J gene is TRBJ2-1, the V gene TRBV3-1 (or the pseudogene TRBV3-2); 14 nucleotides align to TRBD2. Germline V lookup: CDR1 LGHDT, CDR2 YNNKEL (reference sequence). The CDR3 is 15 residues long. The V and J ends lost 5 bases and 10 bases, in that order; junction bases with no gene match: 7. The CDR3 bases are TGTGCCAGCAGCGAAGGGACTAGCGGGGGTAGGGAGCAGTTCTTC. It translates to CASSEGTSGGREQFF.

A single count supports this clone. V is TRBV10-2 and J is TRBJ1-6; 9 nucleotides agree with TRBD1. The J segment lost 8 bases and the V segment lost 4 bases, leaving 12 bases of the junction unmatched. The CDR3 has 17 amino acids. The germline V gene encodes CDR1 WSHSY and CDR2 SAAADI. This CDR3 reads CASSGQVDRGRYSPLHF. The CDR3, as DNA: TGCGCCAGCAGTGGGCAGGTGGACAGGGGTAGATATTCACCCCTCCACTTT.

The CDR3 DNA reads as TGTGCCAGCAGCGCCCCCAGGGGCGCAACCTTCTCTGGGGCCAACGTCCTGACTTTC. Translating gives CASSAPRGATFSGANVLTF. The rearrangement joins TRBV9 to TRBJ2-6; D perhaps matches TRBD1 (6 bases). The CDR3 runs 19 residues. Germline CDR1 SGDLS, CDR2 YYNGEE. V was pared by 3 bases and J by 0 bases, with 19 bases between.

The J gene is TRBJ1-1, the V gene TRBV4-2, with a tentative D call TRBD1 (5 bases). Germline CDR1 reads LGHNA; CDR2 reads YNFKEQ. This CDR3 spans 14 amino acids. Trimming took 4 bases from V and 0 from J, leaving 9 bases between them. This CDR3 reads CASSRGGVNTEAFF. In DNA, the CDR3 is TGTGCCAGCAGCCGGGGCGGGGTGAACACTGAAGCTTTCTTT.

The chain links TRBV7-9 to TRBJ1-5, with 9 positions matching TRBD1. The ends lost 6 bases at V and 4 bases at J; junction bases unmatched: 4. Germline V gene data show CDR1 as SEHNR and CDR2 as FQNEAQ (reference sequence). CDR3 length equals 14 residues. CDR3 DNA sequence: TGTGCCAGCAGTACAGACAGGGGGAATCAGCCCCAGCATTTT. Protein product: CASSTDRGNQPQHF. Drawing the rest from reference TRBV7-9 and TRBJ1-5, the complete variable domain is DTGVSQNPRHKITKRGQNVTFRCDPISEHNRLYWYRQTLGQGPEFLTYFQNEAQLEKSRLLSDRFSAERPKGSFSTLEIQRTEQGDSAMYLCASSTDRGNQPQHFGDGTRLSIL.

The rearrangement uses TRBV5-5 and TRBJ2-7; possible D gene TRBD2, 6 bases. V was pared by 4 bases and J by 2 bases, with 13 bases between. The germline V gene encodes CDR1 SGHKS and CDR2 YYEKEE (reference sequence). This CDR3 comprises 14 residues. As DNA, the CDR3 is TGTGCCAGCAGCCGGCCGGGGGTAACCTACGAGCAGTACTTC. Translation gives CASSRPGVTYEQYF.

This chain connects TRBV7-6 to TRBJ2-6; 9 nucleotides line up with TRBD1. Germline trimming cut 4 bases from V and 3 bases from J; bases unmatched to any gene: 10. This CDR3 comprises 18 residues. Germline CDR1 is SGHVS and CDR2 is FNYEAQ. In DNA form, the CDR3 reads TGTGCCAGCAGCTCGTCTACAGGGGGCGCGCTTGGGGCCAACGTCCTGACTTTC. This translates into CASSSSTGGALGANVLTF.

In DNA, the CDR3 is TGTGCCAGCATTCAAAGGGACAGGGAAGGTGAGCAGTTCTTC. Residues: CASIQRDREGEQFF. The chain has TRBV6-5 and TRBJ2-1, with TRBD1 matching 9 bases. The germline CDR1 and CDR2 sequences are MNHEY and SVGAGI. Unmatched junction bases numbered 10, after V lost 7 bases and J lost 9 bases. This CDR3 region has 14 residues.

The chain combines TRBV3-1 (or the pseudogene TRBV3-2) with TRBJ1-3; D not certain. Germline CDR1 and CDR2: LGHDT and YNNKEL (reference sequence). V lost 2 bases and J 0 bases, leaving 8 bases between the germline ends. The CDR3 is 15 residues long. Here the CDR3 reads CASSQPGNSGNTIYF. The CDR3 nucleotides are TGTGCCAGCAGCCAACCCGGGAACTCTGGAAACACCATATATTTT.